The 27 T cell receptor beta chains below come from one sample, sequenced in a study of blood T cell repertoires in COVID-19. Clones were sequenced by immunoSEQ multiplex PCR, and TCRdb holds only the in-frame ones, with some missing. The sample has 200,000 or so clones; over 80% are singletons. Sequencing input: peripheral blood. The receptors were gathered from a woman aged 25 to 45 with acute or convalescent COVID-19.

V is TRBV7-2 and J is TRBJ2-4; D may be TRBD1 (6 bases). Germline CDR1 reads SGHTA; CDR2 reads FQGNSA. Trimming removed 6 bases at V and 0 bases at J, with 15 bases between. CDR3 length equals 16 residues. The CDR3 region has the DNA TGTGCCAGCAGGCCGACAGGACGCCTAGCCAAAAACATTCAGTACTTC. It is translated as CASRPTGRLAKNIQYF.

The chain links TRBV6-5 to TRBJ2-5; 7 bases are a match to TRBD1. The CDR3 runs to 15 residues. Germline CDR1 is MNHEY and CDR2 is SVGAGI. Trimming removed 0 bases from V and 2 bases from J; junction bases left unmatched: 3. The CDR3 nucleotides read TGTGCCAGCAGTTACTCAGGGGACAGTCAAGAGACCCAGTACTTC. Translation gives CASSYSGDSQETQYF.

The V gene is TRBV7-8, the J gene TRBJ2-7; a possible D gene is TRBD1 (6 bases). The CDR3 is 14 residues long. Germline-derived CDR1 and CDR2 are SGHVS and FQNEAQ. Trimming left V 5 bases short and J 2 bases short, with 13 bases between. The CDR3 region has the DNA TGTGCCAGCAGCCCGGGACACCGAACCTACGAGCAGTACTTC. Encoded protein: CASSPGHRTYEQYF.

The chain has TRBV27 and TRBJ2-7, with 12 nucleotides matching TRBD2. This CDR3 comprises 15 residues. Trimming took 5 bases from V and 5 from J; bases not matched to a gene: 7. Germline V gene data show CDR1 as MNHEY and CDR2 as SMNVEV (reference sequence). The CDR3 sequence is CASSLTSGRKNEQYF. CDR3 in DNA: TGTGCCAGCAGTCTGACTAGCGGGAGAAAGAACGAGCAGTACTTC.

The gene calls are TRBV19 and TRBJ2-5; maybe TRBD1 (6 bases). This CDR3 has 13 amino acids. CDR1 is LNHDA, CDR2 SQIVND, per germline (reference sequence). V lost 3 bases and J lost 4, with 9 bases in between. CDR3 nucleotide sequence: TGTGCCAGTAGTATCCACAGGGCAGAGACCCAGTACTTC. Its protein is CASSIHRAETQYF.

The rearrangement links TRBV27 to TRBJ1-5, with D possibly matching TRBD1 (5 bases). V was trimmed by 6 bases and J by 5 bases, leaving 17 bases between them. CDR1 is MNHEY and CDR2 is SMNVEV in the germline V gene (reference sequence). The CDR3 is 15 amino acids. The CDR3 spells CASREAPGDDQPQHF. CDR3 bases: TGTGCCAGCAGGGAAGCGCCGGGGGATGATCAGCCCCAGCATTTT.

The V call is TRBV6-5, the J call TRBJ1-6, with D possibly being TRBD1 (5 bases). Germline CDR1 MNHEY, CDR2 SVGAGI. The CDR3 covers 15 residues. The V end lost 4 bases, the J end lost 6 bases, and 13 bases lay between the germline ends. CDR3 DNA sequence: TGTGCCAGCAGTTCAGGTCGACAGCTTAATTCACCCCTCCACTTT. Its protein product is CASSSGRQLNSPLHF.

The gene calls are TRBV10-1 and TRBJ2-7, with D possibly being TRBD2 (7 bases). The CDR3 totals 19 residues. CDR1 and CDR2 (germline): WNHNN, SYGVQD (reference sequence). V gave up 8 bases and J gave up 6 bases, with 35 bases separating them. This chain's CDR3 is CASLVPSVCMRGGGGEQYF. CDR3 DNA: TGCGCCAGCCTGGTCCCCTCCGTGTGTATGAGGGGAGGGGGTGGCGAGCAGTACTTC.

This chain connects TRBV7-9 to TRBJ2-2; the match to TRBD2 covers 9 bases. Germline CDR1 and CDR2: SEHNR and FQNEAQ (reference sequence). The length of the CDR3 is 16 residues. V was pared by 5 bases and J by 5 bases, with 9 bases of the junction left unmatched. CDR3 sequence (DNA): TGTGCCAGCAGCACCTTAGCGGGAGAGGGTACCGGGGAGCTGTTTTTT. Translation gives CASSTLAGEGTGELFF.

The chain joins TRBV9 to TRBJ1-1; a weak D match, TRBD1 (5 bases). CDR3 length: 16 amino acids. Per germline, CDR1 SGDLS and CDR2 YYNGEE. V was clipped by 0 bases and J by 3 bases, with 15 bases between them. The CDR3 spells CASSVGVRGRDTEAFF. CDR3 nucleotide sequence: TGTGCCAGCAGCGTAGGTGTACGTGGCAGGGACACTGAAGCTTTCTTT. The full variable domain, with the rest looked up from reference TRBV9 and TRBJ1-1, is DSGVTQTPKHLITATGQRVTLRCSPRSGDLSVYWYQQSLDQGLQFLIQYYNGEERAKGNILERFSAQQFPDLHSELNLSSLELGDSALYFCASSVGVRGRDTEAFFGQGTRLTVV.

The genes are TRBV7-3 and TRBJ1-6; D is undetermined. The CDR3 consists of 15 residues. Trimming stripped 2 bases from V and 7 bases from J, with 12 bases between. Germline assignment: CDR1 SGHTA and CDR2 FQGTGA. As DNA, the CDR3 is TGTGCCAGCAGCTTAGGTCGGGGAGGCAATTCACCCCTCCACTTT. It is translated as CASSLGRGGNSPLHF.

The chain combines TRBV5-1 with TRBJ2-7, with 7 bases that match TRBD2. Trimming at V came to 3 bases and at J to 1 base, leaving 1 base not matched to a gene. CDR1 SGHRS and CDR2 YFSETQ come from the germline V gene. The CDR3 totals 13 residues. CDR3 region: CASSWDYSYEQYF. Here the CDR3 DNA reads TGCGCCAGCAGCTGGGACTATTCCTACGAGCAGTACTTC. The full variable domain, its missing parts supplied by reference TRBV5-1 and TRBJ2-7, is KAGVTQTPRYLIKTRGQQVTLSCSPISGHRSVSWYQQTPGQGLQFLFEYFSETQRNKGNFPGRFSGRQFSNSRSEMNVSTLELGDSALYLCASSWDYSYEQYFGPGTRLTVT.

The chain has TRBV6-2 or TRBV6-3 and TRBJ1-2, with 11 bases that match TRBD1. J gave up 5 bases and V 2 bases, and 7 bases lay outside the gene matches. CDR3 length equals 16 residues. The germline gives CDR1 MNHEY, CDR2 SVGEGT. CDR3 sequence reads: CASSYPSGQGAYGYTF. The CDR3 DNA reads as TGTGCCAGCAGTTACCCCTCTGGACAGGGGGCTTATGGCTACACCTTC.

The rearrangement uses TRBV11-2 and TRBJ1-2; the D gene is possibly TRBD1 (5 bases). This CDR3 is built from 14 residues. V lost 6 bases and J 4 bases, leaving 15 bases between the germline ends. Germline V CDR1 and CDR2: SGHAT, FQNNGV. In DNA, the CDR3 is TGTGCCAGCAGTCTACGGGGGGATCCCTATGGCTACACCTTC. Its translation: CASSLRGDPYGYTF.

This clone was detected once. J is TRBJ1-1 and V is TRBV6-6; unclear D gene. CDR3 length: 13 amino acids. Germline V lookup: CDR1 MNHNY, CDR2 SVGAGI (reference sequence). The V gene lost 2 bases and the J gene lost 8 bases, with 12 bases spanning the gap. The CDR3 nucleotides read TGTGCCAGCAGTTACGTCGCCGGTGTGGAAGCTTTCTTT. This codes for CASSYVAGVEAFF.

V usage is TRBV5-6 and J usage is TRBJ1-2, with D maybe TRBD1 (6 bases). Per the germline V gene, CDR1 is SGHDT and CDR2 is YYEEEE. The CDR3 loop spans 14 amino acids. With 6 bases removed from V and 4 bases from J, the gap between germline ends came to 16 bases. The CDR3 region has the DNA TGTGCCAGCACCCCACGGGGGGCTGTCTATGGCTACACCTTC. This codes for CASTPRGAVYGYTF.

This clone was observed a few times. The J gene is TRBJ1-2, the V gene TRBV3-1 (or the pseudogene TRBV3-2); 8 nucleotides align to TRBD1. V trimming: 0 bases; J trimming: 3 bases; junction bases outside the gene matches: 3. Germline loops: CDR1 LGHDT, CDR2 YNNKEL (reference sequence). The CDR3 contains 15 residues. The CDR3 sequence: CASSQDRGQDYGYTF. CDR3 coding DNA: TGTGCCAGCAGCCAAGATAGGGGACAGGACTATGGCTACACCTTC.

This chain joins TRBV5-8 and TRBJ2-1; 10 positions match TRBD1. The length of the CDR3 is 16 residues. Germline loops: CDR1 SGHTS, CDR2 YDEGEE. The junction had 2 bases not matched to a gene; V was cut back by 0 bases and J by 2 bases. This CDR3 reads CASSLGTGGPYNEQFF. For the CDR3, the DNA is TGTGCCAGCAGCTTGGGGACAGGGGGACCCTACAATGAGCAGTTCTTC.

The gene calls are TRBV7-2 and TRBJ2-1, with a possible D match to TRBD2 (6 bases). Per the germline V gene, CDR1 is SGHTA and CDR2 is FQGNSA. The V end was cut by 0 bases, the J end by 10 bases, with 13 bases between. The length of the CDR3 is 14 residues. CDR3 nucleotide sequence: TGTGCCAGCAGCTTAGCGGCTAGGGGAGGAGAGCAGTTCTTC. It encodes CASSLAARGGEQFF.

The chain is built from TRBV6-5 and TRBJ1-2; D is perhaps TRBD1 (5 bases). Germline-derived CDR1 and CDR2 are MNHEY and SVGAGI. V gave up 5 bases and J gave up 5 bases, with 15 bases separating them. This CDR3 has 14 amino acids. The CDR3 sequence is CASSTDSGPYGYTF. Written as DNA, the CDR3 is TGTGCCAGCAGTACTGACAGTGGCCCTTATGGCTACACCTTC.

The rearrangement links TRBV5-6 to TRBJ1-3, with unresolved D. V lost 0 bases and J 0 bases, leaving 10 bases between the germline ends. The CDR3 is 16 amino acids. The germline gives CDR1 SGHDT, CDR2 YYEEEE. This chain's CDR3 is CASSLVSLSSGNTIYF. As DNA, the CDR3 is TGTGCCAGCAGCTTGGTTTCTCTTAGCTCTGGAAACACCATATATTTT. The full variable domain, its missing parts supplied by reference TRBV5-6 and TRBJ1-3, is DAGVTQSPTHLIKTRGQQVTLRCSPKSGHDTVSWYQQALGQGPQFIFQYYEEEERQRGNFPDRFSGHQFPNYSSELNVNALLLGDSALYLCASSLVSLSSGNTIYFGEGSWLTVV.

The chain has TRBV5-1 and TRBJ1-2; TRBD1 might be the D (5 bases). V was trimmed by 4 bases and J by 0 bases, leaving 10 bases between them. The CDR3 contains 14 residues. Germline values: CDR1 SGHRS, CDR2 YFSETQ. CDR3 loop: CASSPGMTNYGYTF. The CDR3 nucleotides are TGCGCCAGCAGCCCAGGGATGACTAACTATGGCTACACCTTC.

The J gene is TRBJ1-5, the V gene TRBV6-5; weak D call: TRBD1 (6 bases). The V end was cut by 6 bases, the J end by 5 bases, with 17 bases between. The CDR3 length is 15 residues. Germline V gene data show CDR1 as MNHEY and CDR2 as SVGAGI. CDR3 nucleotide sequence: TGTGCCAGCAGCGTCGGGACATCAACCTATCAGCCCCAGCATTTT. The encoded protein is CASSVGTSTYQPQHF.

This clone was detected once. The chain has TRBV7-2 and TRBJ1-4; D is perhaps TRBD1 (5 bases). There are 15 residues in the CDR3. Trimming took 4 bases from V and 3 from J, leaving 12 bases between them. CDR1 SGHTA and CDR2 FQGNSA come from the germline V gene. CDR3 protein: CASSWRQNSNEKLFF. The CDR3 region has the DNA TGTGCCAGCAGCTGGAGACAGAATTCTAATGAAAAACTGTTTTTT.

V usage is TRBV7-2 and J usage is TRBJ2-1, with D unresolved. Germline CDR1 is SGHTA and CDR2 is FQGNSA. The V and J ends lost 1 base and 7 bases respectively, with 8 bases between them. CDR3 size: 13 residues. CDR3 amino acids: CASSLVSTNEQFF. In DNA, the CDR3 is TGTGCCAGCAGCTTAGTCTCTACGAATGAGCAGTTCTTC.

The genes are TRBV20-1 and TRBJ1-6; TRBD1 is a possible D gene (5 bases). Trimming stripped 6 bases from V and 8 bases from J, with 17 bases between. The CDR3 is 14 amino acids. Germline lookup yields CDR1 DFQATT and CDR2 SNEGSKA (reference sequence). The CDR3 protein is CSASGAGRDSPLHF. The CDR3 nucleotides read TGCAGTGCGAGTGGGGCAGGGCGAGATTCACCCCTCCACTTT.

This chain connects TRBV7-3 to TRBJ2-7; D possibly corresponds to TRBD2 (5 bases). V was cut by 3 bases and J by 3 bases, with 15 bases left in between. The germline CDR1 and CDR2 sequences are SGHTA and FQGTGA. The CDR3 is 15 amino acids. The CDR3 spells CASSLGRGGNYEQYF. CDR3 sequence (DNA): TGTGCCAGCAGCTTGGGCCGCGGAGGAAACTACGAGCAGTACTTC.